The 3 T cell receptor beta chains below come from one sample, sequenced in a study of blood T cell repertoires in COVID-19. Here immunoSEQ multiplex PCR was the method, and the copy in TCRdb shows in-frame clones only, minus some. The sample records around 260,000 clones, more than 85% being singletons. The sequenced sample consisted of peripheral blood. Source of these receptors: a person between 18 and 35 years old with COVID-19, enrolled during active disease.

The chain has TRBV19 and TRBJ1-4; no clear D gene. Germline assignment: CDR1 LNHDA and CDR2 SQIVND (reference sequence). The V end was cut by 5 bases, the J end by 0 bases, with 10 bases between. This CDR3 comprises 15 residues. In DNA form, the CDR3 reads TGTGCCAGTAGTCCGTGGCTTGCAACTAATGAAAAACTGTTTTTT. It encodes CASSPWLATNEKLFF.

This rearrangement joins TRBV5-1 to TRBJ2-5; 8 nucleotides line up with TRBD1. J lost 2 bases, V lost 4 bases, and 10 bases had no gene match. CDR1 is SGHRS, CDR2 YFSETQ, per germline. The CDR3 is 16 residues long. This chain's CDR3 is CASSIQPGQAQETQYF. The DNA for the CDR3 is TGCGCCAGCAGCATACAGCCGGGACAGGCACAAGAGACCCAGTACTTC.

CDR3 in amino acids: CASSLHRDSNTGELFF. Here the CDR3 DNA reads TGTGCCAGCAGCTTGCACCGGGACAGCAACACCGGGGAGCTGTTTTTT. The chain uses TRBV7-9 and TRBJ2-2; 7 nucleotides agree with TRBD1. CDR1 is SEHNR and CDR2 is FQNEAQ in the germline V gene (reference sequence). V gave up 3 bases and J gave up 2 bases; unmatched junction bases: 6. The CDR3 has 16 amino acids.